The present entry profiles one TCR beta chain with its context. Its antigen remains undetermined. Base qualities were left out, and no much larger clone turns up one base away. The data are from a study of CD8+CD57+ T cells in acquired aplastic anemia listed by TCRdb under 2018. The study in broad terms: A mean of 3.2 ug of DNA, ranging from about 0.2 to 27.4 ug, was extracted from sorted CD4+ and CD8+ cells. A CD8+CD57+ expansion meant a frequency higher than the mean frequency seen in healthy subjects. Results the study describes overall, beyond this receptor: CD8+ Simpson's diversity did not differ significantly between patients and healthy controls (P=0.060). Around 30 CD8+ CDR3 sequences were found in both patients and controls but appeared to be highly expressed in patients and within the immunodominant clones of the patients.

The CDR3 runs 14 residues from the cysteine to the phenylalanine. CDR3 DNA only is kept here, 42 bases in frame from base 1. Unmatched junction bases come to 2, with V trimmed by 3 bases and J by 3 bases. For CDR1 and CDR2, the germline V gene (reference sequence) lists DFQATT and SNEGSKA. Patients chosen for sequencing had shown expansion of CD8+CD57+ cells by flow cytometry. Severe acquired aplastic anemia was diagnosed in all patients according to International Study of Aplastic Anemia and Agranulocytosis and Camitta criteria. Patients had received no therapy at the time of blood sampling. In the study, sorted CD4+ and CD8+ blood T cells from patients with severe aplastic anemia and from healthy subjects underwent deep sequencing of TCR repertoires. Patients were enrolled in the USA under clinicaltrials.gov protocols 00001620, 01623167, 00001397, 00071045, 00081523 and 00961064. Ficoll-Paque density gradient centrifugation was used to isolate peripheral blood mononuclear cells. Before DNA was extracted, CD4+ and CD8+ T cells were sorted using either FACS or magnetic beads.

Profiling of TCR beta VDJ combinations and CDR3 sequences used genomic DNA as the template. An Illumina HiSeq 2000 was used for TCR repertoire sequencing. Per the authors' processing: TRBV/TRBJ rearrangement plots, CDR3 size and DJ length profiles, and Simpson's diversity index were used to evaluate the repertoires. The immunodominant clone was defined as the most abundant DNA sequence in deep sequencing data. CDR3 amino acid sequences were checked for sharing between subjects and were compared against published repertoires and the VDJdb database. Clones were called with MiXCR by TCRdb after fastp trimmed the public reads at Q25, and only in-frame beta chains were retained. Each CDR3 protein gets just one entry, which takes the most common genes and DNA from the rows behind it. The V and J calls come from TCRdb's annotation, not from the publication. The sample table shows some 200,000 distinct CDR3 sequences, and approximately 60% are seen once. Around three fifths of the sample is taken by the ten largest.

The specimen was sorted CD4+, CD8+, or CD8+CD57+ T cells (not recorded which) from PBMCs. This sequence uses TRBV20-1 and TRBJ2-7; 13 nucleotides in the junction match TRBD2. The source of this sequence is a human donor with aplastic anemia. The sequence in DNA is TGCAGTGCTAGGAGGACTAGCGGGGGCTACGAGCAGTACTTC. This gives the protein CSARRTSGGYEQYF.